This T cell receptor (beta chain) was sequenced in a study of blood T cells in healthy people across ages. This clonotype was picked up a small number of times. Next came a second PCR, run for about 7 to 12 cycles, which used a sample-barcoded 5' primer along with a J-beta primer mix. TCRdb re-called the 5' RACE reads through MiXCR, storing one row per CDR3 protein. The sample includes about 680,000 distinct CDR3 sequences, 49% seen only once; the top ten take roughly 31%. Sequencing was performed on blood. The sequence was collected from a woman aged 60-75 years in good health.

DNA of the CDR3: TGCAGTGCTAGAACTAGCGGGAGGGCAGCAGATACGCAGTATTTT. Residues: CSARTSGRAADTQYF. This chain joins TRBV20-1 and TRBJ2-3; 13 nucleotides agree with TRBD2. The CDR3 is made up of 15 amino acids. Germline V gives CDR1 DFQATT, CDR2 SNEGSKA (reference sequence). Trimming removed 2 bases from V and 4 bases from J; junction bases left unmatched: 3.